This T cell receptor (beta chain) stems from a study of a mutant IDH1 vaccine in newly diagnosed glioma. Study-level background: The treated group averaged about 44 years old and was around 62% male, approximately 38% female. Earlier treatment was radiotherapy, temozolomide, or both, with most getting both. Study-wide points: The occurrence of vaccine-induced immune responses was seen in around 95% of patients.

The germline V gene has CDR1 MGHRA and CDR2 YSYEKL. CDR3 size: 15 residues. Germline trimming cut 4 bases from V and 5 bases from J; bases unmatched to any gene: 5. In its sample, this clone was seen a few times. What it binds is not known. Using immunoSEQ multiplex PCR, the repertoire was profiled, and TCRdb retains in-frame clones only, with some absent. The profile shows under 60,000 clones, roughly four fifths of them singletons. Time point specified: week 35, safety follow-up. Each dose delivered 300 ug of mutant IDH1 20-mer peptide subcutaneously with imiquimod. Donors had new WHO grade 3 or 4 IDH1-mutant, ATRX-lost astrocytomas.

The source of this sequence is a man aged 35 to 55 with glioma. V and J are TRBV4-1 and TRBJ1-4, with TRBD1 matching over 9 bases. The input for sequencing was PBMCs, taken from a glioma patient whose treatment included an IDH1 peptide vaccine. In DNA form, the CDR3 reads TGCGCCAGCAGCCTACAACAGGGGGCCAATGAAAAACTGTTTTTT. The encoded protein is CASSLQQGANEKLFF.